The 2 T cell receptor beta chains below come from one sample, sequenced in a study of blood T cell repertoires in COVID-19. TCRdb's table, derived via immunoSEQ multiplex PCR, lists solely in-frame clones and lacks some. The table includes under 400,000 clones, 90% detected once. What was sequenced was peripheral blood. These receptors were obtained from a man between 18 and 29 years old with active or convalescent COVID-19.

The chain recombines TRBV4-3 with TRBJ1-1, with 7 bases that match TRBD1. From germline, CDR1 is LGHNA and CDR2 YSLEER. V shed 0 bases and J 3 bases; nucleotides not matched to a gene: 4. This CDR3 contains 15 residues. The DNA for the CDR3 is TGCGCCAGCAGCCAAGATACAGGGGCGGACACTGAAGCTTTCTTT. Translated, it gives CASSQDTGADTEAFF.

V usage is TRBV7-9 and J usage is TRBJ2-7, with D perhaps TRBD1 (6 bases). Trimming pared 3 bases from V and 6 bases from J, leaving 9 bases between. In germline, CDR1 is SEHNR, CDR2 FQNEAQ (reference sequence). The CDR3 sequence is 12 residues long. The CDR3 sequence: CASSFTGFEQYF. The CDR3 DNA reads as TGTGCCAGCAGCTTTACAGGGTTCGAGCAGTACTTC. Drawing the rest from reference TRBV7-9 and TRBJ2-7, the complete variable domain is DTGVSQNPRHKITKRGQNVTFRCDPISEHNRLYWYRQTLGQGPEFLTYFQNEAQLEKSRLLSDRFSAERPKGSFSTLEIQRTEQGDSAMYLCASSFTGFEQYFGPGTRLTVT.